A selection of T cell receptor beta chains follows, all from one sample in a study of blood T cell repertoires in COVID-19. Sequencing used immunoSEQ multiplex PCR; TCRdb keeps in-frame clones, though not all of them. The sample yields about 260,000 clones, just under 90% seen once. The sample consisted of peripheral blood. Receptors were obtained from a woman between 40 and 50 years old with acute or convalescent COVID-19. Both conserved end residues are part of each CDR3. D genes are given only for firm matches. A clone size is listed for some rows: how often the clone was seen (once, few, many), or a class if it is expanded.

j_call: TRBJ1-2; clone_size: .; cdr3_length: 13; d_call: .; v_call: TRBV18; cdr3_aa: CASSPPSSDPRDF; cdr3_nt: TGTGCCAGCTCACCTCCCTCAAGTGACCCGAGGGACTTC
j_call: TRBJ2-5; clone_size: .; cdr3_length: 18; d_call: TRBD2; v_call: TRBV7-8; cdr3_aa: CASSLEIAGGGYQETQYF; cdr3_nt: TGTGCCAGCAGCTTAGAGATAGCGGGGGGCGGGTACCAAGAGACCCAGTACTTC
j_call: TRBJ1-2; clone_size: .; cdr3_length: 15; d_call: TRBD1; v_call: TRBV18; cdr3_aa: CASSPTGQGAAGYTF; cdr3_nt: TGTGCCAGCTCACCAACGGGACAGGGGGCCGCTGGCTACACCTTC
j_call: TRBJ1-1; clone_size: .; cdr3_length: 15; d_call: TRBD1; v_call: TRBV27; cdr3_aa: CASSAQGAQDTEAFF; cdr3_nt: TGTGCCAGCAGTGCACAGGGGGCGCAGGACACTGAAGCTTTCTTT
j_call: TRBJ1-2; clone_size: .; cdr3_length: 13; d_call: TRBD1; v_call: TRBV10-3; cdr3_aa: CAISVGQVGGYTF; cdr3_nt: TGTGCCATCAGCGTGGGACAGGTGGGAGGCTACACCTTC
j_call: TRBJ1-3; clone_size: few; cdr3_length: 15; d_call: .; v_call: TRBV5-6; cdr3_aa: CASSPGGPTGNTIYF; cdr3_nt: TGTGCCAGCAGCCCGGGGGGCCCCACTGGAAACACCATATATTTT
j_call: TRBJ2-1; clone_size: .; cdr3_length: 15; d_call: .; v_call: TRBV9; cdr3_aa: CASSQDTGEYNEQFF; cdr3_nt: TGTGCCAGCAGCCAGGACACGGGGGAATACAATGAGCAGTTCTTC
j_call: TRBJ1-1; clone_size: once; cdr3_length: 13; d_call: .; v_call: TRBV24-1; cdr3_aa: CATSDHRNTEAFF; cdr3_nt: TGTGCCACCAGTGATCACAGGAACACTGAAGCTTTCTTT
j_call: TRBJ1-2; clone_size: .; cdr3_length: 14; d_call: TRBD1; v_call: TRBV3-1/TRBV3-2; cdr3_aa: CASSQGQGFIGYTF; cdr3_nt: TGTGCCAGCAGCCAGGGACAGGGGTTTATTGGCTACACCTTC
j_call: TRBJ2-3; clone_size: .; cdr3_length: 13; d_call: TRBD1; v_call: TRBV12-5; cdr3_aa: CASGTGVTDTQYF; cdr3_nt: TGTGCTAGTGGTACAGGGGTCACAGATACGCAGTATTTT
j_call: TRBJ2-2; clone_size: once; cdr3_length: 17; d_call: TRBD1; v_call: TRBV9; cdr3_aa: CASSAGPTGRNTGELFF; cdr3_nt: TGTGCCAGCAGCGCCGGACCGACAGGGAGGAACACCGGGGAGCTGTTTTTT
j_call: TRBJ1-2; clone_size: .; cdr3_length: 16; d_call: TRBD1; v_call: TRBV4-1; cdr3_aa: CASSQNRDSVLYGYTF; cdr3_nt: TGCGCCAGCAGCCAAAACCGGGACAGCGTTCTCTATGGCTACACCTTC
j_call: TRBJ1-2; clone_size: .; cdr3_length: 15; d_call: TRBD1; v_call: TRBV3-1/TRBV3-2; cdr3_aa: CASSQQTGRGISYTF; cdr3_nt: TGTGCCAGCAGCCAGCAGACAGGGCGAGGGATCAGCTACACCTTC
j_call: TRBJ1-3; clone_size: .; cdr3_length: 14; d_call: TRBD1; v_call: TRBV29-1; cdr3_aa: CSVLDRVTGNTIYF; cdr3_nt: TGCAGCGTGCTTGACAGGGTAACTGGAAACACCATATATTTT
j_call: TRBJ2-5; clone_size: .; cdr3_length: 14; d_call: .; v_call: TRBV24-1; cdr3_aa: CATSDTGRQETQYF; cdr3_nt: TGTGCCACCAGTGATACCGGGAGACAAGAGACCCAGTACTTC
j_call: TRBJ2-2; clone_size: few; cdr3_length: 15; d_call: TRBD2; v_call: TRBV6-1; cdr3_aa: CASSEGGGYTGELFF; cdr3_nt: TGTGCCAGCAGTGAAGGCGGGGGGTACACCGGGGAGCTGTTTTTT
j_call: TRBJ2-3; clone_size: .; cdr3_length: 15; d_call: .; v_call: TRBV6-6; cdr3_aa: CASSFSVEGTDTQYF; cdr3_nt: TGTGCCAGCAGTTTTTCGGTGGAGGGCACAGATACGCAGTATTTT
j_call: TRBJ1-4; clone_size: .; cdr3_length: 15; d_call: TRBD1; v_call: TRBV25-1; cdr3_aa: CASTRGGQRNEKLFF; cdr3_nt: TGTGCCAGCACTCGGGGGGGACAGCGAAATGAAAAACTGTTTTTT
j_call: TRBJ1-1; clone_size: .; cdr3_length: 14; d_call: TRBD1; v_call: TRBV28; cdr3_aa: CASSLSNRGTEAFF; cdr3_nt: TGTGCCAGCAGTTTATCCAACAGGGGTACTGAAGCTTTCTTT
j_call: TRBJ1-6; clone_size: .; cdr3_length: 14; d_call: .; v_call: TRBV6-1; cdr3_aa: CASSERRTDSPLHF; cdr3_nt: TGTGCCAGCAGTGAAAGACGCACAGATTCACCCCTCCACTTT
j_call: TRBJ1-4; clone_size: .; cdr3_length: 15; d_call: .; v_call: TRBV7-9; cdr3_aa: CASSLNSAGNEKLFF; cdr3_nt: TGTGCCAGCAGCTTAAATAGTGCGGGAAATGAAAAACTGTTTTTT
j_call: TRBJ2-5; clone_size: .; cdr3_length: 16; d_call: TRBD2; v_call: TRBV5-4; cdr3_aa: CASSWGGGGAVETQYF; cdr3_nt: TGTGCCAGCAGCTGGGGTGGCGGGGGGGCCGTGGAGACCCAGTACTTC
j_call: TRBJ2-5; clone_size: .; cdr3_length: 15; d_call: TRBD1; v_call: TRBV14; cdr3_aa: CASSHRDRTLETQYF; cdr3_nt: TGTGCCAGCAGTCATCGGGACAGAACTCTGGAGACCCAGTACTTC
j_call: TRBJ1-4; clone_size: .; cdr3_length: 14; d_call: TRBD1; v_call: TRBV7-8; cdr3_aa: CASSHGTGNEKLFF; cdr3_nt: TGTGCCAGCAGCCACGGGACAGGGAATGAAAAACTGTTTTTT
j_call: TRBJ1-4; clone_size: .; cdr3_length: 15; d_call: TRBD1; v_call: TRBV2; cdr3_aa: CASRGTAASSEKLFF; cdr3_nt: TGTGCCAGCAGGGGGACAGCAGCCTCCTCTGAAAAACTGTTTTTT
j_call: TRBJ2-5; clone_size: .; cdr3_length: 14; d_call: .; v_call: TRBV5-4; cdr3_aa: CASSLGQRQETQYF; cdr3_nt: TGTGCCAGCAGCTTGGGACAGAGACAAGAGACCCAGTACTTC
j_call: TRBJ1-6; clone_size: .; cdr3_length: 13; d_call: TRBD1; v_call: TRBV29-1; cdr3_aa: CSVGQGGNSPLHF; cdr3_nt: TGCAGCGTTGGACAGGGGGGGAATTCACCCCTCCACTTT
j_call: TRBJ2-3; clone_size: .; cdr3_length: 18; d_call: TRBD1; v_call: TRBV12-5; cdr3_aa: CASGLRLEGQPSTDTQYF; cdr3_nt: TGTGCTAGTGGTTTGAGATTAGAGGGACAGCCTAGCACAGATACGCAGTATTTT
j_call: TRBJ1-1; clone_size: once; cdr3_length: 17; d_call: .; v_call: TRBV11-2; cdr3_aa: CASSLIGRGSMNTEAFF; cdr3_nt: TGTGCCAGCAGCTTAATCGGCAGGGGATCGATGAACACTGAAGCTTTCTTT